A selection of T cell receptor beta chains follows, all from one sample in a study of T cell changes during pregnancy in multiple sclerosis. The assay was immunoSEQ multiplex PCR, and TCRdb's table has in-frame clones only and misses some. Of some 47,000 clones listed, around 90% are singletons. This specimen consisted of CD8+ T cells from peripheral blood mononuclear cells, obtained after pregnancy. All receptors derive from a female donor in good health, enrolled as a control in a pregnancy study. CDR3s include the opening cysteine and the closing phenylalanine or tryptophan. Each record gives: D gene, clone size, J gene, V gene, CDR3 protein, CDR3 DNA. A D gene is named only where the DNA matches it firmly. Clone size, where shown, is once, few, many, or a class for clones that have expanded.

>.|few|TRBJ1-1|TRBV10-2
CASRTDLNTEAFF
TGCGCCAGCAGGACAGATCTGAACACTGAAGCTTTCTTT
>.|.|TRBJ1-2|TRBV6-4
CASSDRYPTPIHGYTF
TGTGCCAGCAGTGACCGTTACCCCACACCCATCCATGGCTACACCTTC
>.|.|TRBJ1-2|TRBV7-3
CASIIAGTMYGYTF
TGTGCCAGCATTATTGCAGGGACTATGTATGGCTACACCTTC
>.|.|TRBJ1-1|TRBV4-3
CASSQDRTAEAFF
TGCGCCAGCAGCCAAGATCGTACAGCTGAAGCTTTCTTT
>TRBD1|.|TRBJ1-5|TRBV4-1
CASSQGQGTQPQHF
TGCGCCAGCAGCCAGGGACAGGGTACTCAGCCCCAGCATTTT
>TRBD1|.|TRBJ1-2|TRBV9
CASSVEQGGAEGYTF
TGTGCCAGCAGCGTAGAACAGGGGGGGGCCGAAGGCTACACCTTC
>.|.|TRBJ1-5|TRBV4-3
CASSQDMDSSNQPQHF
TGCGCCAGCAGCCAAGATATGGACAGTAGCAATCAGCCCCAGCATTTT
>.|.|TRBJ1-2|TRBV7-9
CASSLADTPYGYTF
TGTGCCAGCAGCTTGGCCGACACCCCCTATGGCTACACCTTC
>.|.|TRBJ1-1|TRBV30
CAWSVNLGEGPNEAFF
TGTGCCTGGAGTGTAAATTTGGGGGAGGGGCCGAATGAAGCTTTCTTT
>TRBD1|.|TRBJ1-5|TRBV2
CASRGQEGKLQPQHF
TGTGCCAGCAGGGGACAGGAGGGGAAATTGCAGCCCCAGCATTTT
>TRBD2|.|TRBJ2-7|TRBV5-6
CASSSLAGGPYEQYF
TGTGCCAGCAGCTCCCTAGCGGGGGGGCCCTACGAGCAGTACTTC
>TRBD2|.|TRBJ2-3|TRBV4-3
CASSQGRGTSTDTQYF
TGCGCCAGCAGCCAAGGGCGGGGGACTAGCACAGATACGCAGTATTTT
>TRBD2|.|TRBJ2-4|TRBV6-5
CAGGGASNGDIQYF
TGTGCCGGGGGAGGGGCGTCCAATGGGGACATTCAGTACTTC
>TRBD1|.|TRBJ1-2|TRBV4-1
CASSQNPGQGLSNYGYTF
TGCGCCAGCAGCCAAAACCCGGGACAGGGGCTTTCTAACTATGGCTACACCTTC
>.|.|TRBJ1-1|TRBV19
CASSPMANTEAFF
TGTGCGAGTAGCCCCATGGCGAACACTGAAGCTTTCTTT
>.|.|TRBJ2-2|TRBV6-5
CASSYLRVGTGELFF
TGTGCCAGCAGTTACCTCAGGGTTGGCACCGGGGAGCTGTTTTTT
>.|.|TRBJ1-2|TRBV28
CASHSYWSANYGYTF
TGTGCCAGCCACAGTTATTGGTCTGCTAACTATGGCTACACCTTC
>TRBD1|once|TRBJ1-2|TRBV12-5
CASGFPLSSGQGAPNYGYTF
TGTGCTAGTGGTTTCCCCCTATCCTCGGGACAGGGGGCGCCGAACTATGGCTACACCTTC
>TRBD1|.|TRBJ1-1|TRBV4-3
CASSREPDRGAEAFF
TGCGCCAGCAGCCGAGAACCGGACAGGGGGGCTGAAGCTTTCTTT
>.|.|TRBJ1-1|TRBV11-2
CASSLGWESGAFF
TGTGCCAGCAGCTTAGGTTGGGAGTCTGGGGCTTTCTTT
>.|.|TRBJ1-2|TRBV4-2
CASSQEDGGYTF
TGTGCCAGCAGCCAGGAGGATGGTGGCTACACCTTC
>.|.|TRBJ1-3|TRBV4-3
CASSPTGLSGNTIYF
TGCGCCAGCAGCCCCACAGGATTATCTGGAAACACCATATATTTT
>.|.|TRBJ1-6|TRBV4-1
CASSPATGFSPLHF
TGCGCCAGCAGCCCCGCGACGGGGTTTTCACCCCTCCACTTT
>.|.|TRBJ2-3|TRBV4-3
CASSPTSVGDTQYF
TGCGCCAGCAGCCCGACGTCGGTCGGGGATACGCAGTATTTT
>.|.|TRBJ1-4|TRBV2
CASRGRGADNEKLFF
TGTGCCAGCAGGGGACGGGGGGCTGATAATGAAAAACTGTTTTTT
>.|.|TRBJ1-1|TRBV4-3
CASSQLWGRDTEAFF
TGCGCCAGCAGCCAATTGTGGGGGCGGGACACTGAAGCTTTCTTT
>.|.|TRBJ2-1|TRBV7-2
CASSLGQNYNEQFF
TGTGCCAGCAGCCTTGGACAGAACTACAATGAGCAGTTCTTC
>.|.|TRBJ1-2|TRBV29-1
CSAGSDSYGYTF
TGCAGCGCAGGGTCCGACTCCTATGGCTACACCTTC
>.|.|TRBJ1-5|TRBV10-3
CATRPPGEDQPQHF
TGTGCCACCCGACCCCCAGGCGAAGATCAGCCCCAGCATTTT
>.|.|TRBJ1-4|TRBV28
CASSLGQATNEKLFF
TGTGCCAGCAGTTTGGGGCAGGCAACTAATGAAAAACTGTTTTTT
>.|.|TRBJ2-7|TRBV15
CATSEGPPYEQYF
TGTGCCACCAGCGAGGGTCCGCCCTACGAGCAGTACTTC
>TRBD2|once|TRBJ2-5|TRBV5-4
CASSLAASGGRETQYF
TGTGCCAGCAGCTTGGCGGCCAGCGGGGGTAGAGAGACCCAGTACTTC
>TRBD1|.|TRBJ1-2|TRBV5-4
CASSLGVTGNYGYTF
TGTGCCAGCAGCTTAGGCGTGACAGGGAACTATGGCTACACCTTC
>TRBD1|.|TRBJ2-3|TRBV28
CASSGQGYTDTQYF
TGTGCCAGCAGCGGACAGGGATACACAGATACGCAGTATTTT
>TRBD1|.|TRBJ2-5|TRBV7-3
CASSPTGSQETQYF
TGTGCCAGCAGCCCGACAGGGAGCCAAGAGACCCAGTACTTC
>.|.|TRBJ2-7|TRBV21-1
CASTDPRGTSDYEQYF
TGTGCCAGCACCGACCCGAGAGGGACTAGCGACTACGAGCAGTACTTC
>.|once|TRBJ1-6|TRBV28
CASQGAGSYNSPLHF
TGTGCCAGCCAGGGCGCGGGGTCCTATAATTCACCCCTCCACTTT
>TRBD2|.|TRBJ2-3|TRBV11-2
CASTSGGTPDTQYF
TGTGCCAGCACCAGCGGGGGAACCCCAGATACGCAGTATTTT
>TRBD1|.|TRBJ1-2|TRBV6-6
CASSSPGQLTNYGYTF
TGTGCCAGCAGCTCACCGGGACAGCTCACTAACTATGGCTACACCTTC
>TRBD1|.|TRBJ2-7|TRBV27
CASSPTGGSYEQYF
TGTGCCAGCAGCCCGACAGGGGGGAGCTACGAGCAGTACTTC
>.|.|TRBJ1-6|TRBV5-6
CASSFGGGAHNSPLHF
TGTGCCAGCAGCTTCGGCGGGGGCGCTCATAATTCACCCCTCCACTTT
>TRBD1|.|TRBJ1-2|TRBV5-8
CASSWGQGARGYTF
TGTGCCAGCAGCTGGGGACAGGGGGCGCGTGGCTACACCTTC
>TRBD2|.|TRBJ2-3|TRBV9
CASSSGILAGGSMDTQYF
TGTGCCAGCAGCTCAGGGATACTAGCGGGGGGGAGCATGGATACGCAGTATTTT
>.|few|TRBJ2-1|TRBV27
CASSLDSFSYNEQFF
TGTGCCAGCAGCCTGGACAGTTTTTCTTACAATGAGCAGTTCTTC
>TRBD2|.|TRBJ2-1|TRBV10-2
CASSERSSGANEQFF
TGCGCCAGCAGTGAGCGCTCTAGCGGGGCAAATGAGCAGTTCTTC
>TRBD1|.|TRBJ2-5|TRBV2
CASSAGTGGLGTQYF
TGTGCCAGCAGTGCCGGGACAGGGGGCCTTGGGACCCAGTACTTC
>TRBD2|once|TRBJ2-3|TRBV29-1
CSGTSGGTDTQYF
TGCAGCGGGACTAGCGGGGGCACAGATACGCAGTATTTT
>TRBD1|.|TRBJ2-7|TRBV9
CASSVGGGGYEQYF
TGTGCCAGCAGCGTAGGAGGGGGCGGGTACGAGCAGTACTTC
>.|.|TRBJ1-2|TRBV2
CASSEGRYAYGYTF
TGTGCCAGCAGTGAAGGGAGGTACGCCTATGGCTACACCTTC
>.|.|TRBJ2-2|TRBV11-2
CASSLVRADTGELFF
TGTGCCAGCAGCTTAGTCAGGGCTGACACCGGGGAGCTGTTTTTT
>.|.|TRBJ1-5|TRBV6-1
CASSEVSENQPQHF
TGTGCCAGCAGTGAAGTTTCCGAGAATCAGCCCCAGCATTTT
>TRBD1|few|TRBJ2-1|TRBV4-3
CASSQDHPQGVRNEQFF
TGCGCCAGCAGCCAGGATCACCCACAGGGGGTAAGGAATGAGCAGTTCTTC
>.|.|TRBJ2-5|TRBV4-1
CASSQATRTQETQYF
TGCGCCAGCAGCCAAGCAACTAGAACTCAAGAGACCCAGTACTTC
>.|.|TRBJ2-7|TRBV20-1
CSSQGGYEQYF
TGCAGTTCTCAGGGGGGCTACGAGCAGTACTTC